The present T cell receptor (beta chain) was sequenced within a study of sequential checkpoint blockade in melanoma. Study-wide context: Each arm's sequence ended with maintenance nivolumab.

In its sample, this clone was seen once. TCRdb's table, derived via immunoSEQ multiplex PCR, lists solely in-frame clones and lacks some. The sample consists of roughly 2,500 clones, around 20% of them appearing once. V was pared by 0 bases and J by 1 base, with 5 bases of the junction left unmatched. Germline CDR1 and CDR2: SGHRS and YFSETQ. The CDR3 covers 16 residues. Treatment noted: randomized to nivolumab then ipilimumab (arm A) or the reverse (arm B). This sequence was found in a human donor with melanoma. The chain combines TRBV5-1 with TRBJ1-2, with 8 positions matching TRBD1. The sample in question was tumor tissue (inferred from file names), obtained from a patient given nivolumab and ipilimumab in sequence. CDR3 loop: CASSLAGTGLNYGYTF. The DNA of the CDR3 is TGCGCCAGCAGCTTGGCAGGGACAGGCCTTAACTATGGCTACACCTTC. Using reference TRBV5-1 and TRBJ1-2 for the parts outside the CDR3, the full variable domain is KAGVTQTPRYLIKTRGQQVTLSCSPISGHRSVSWYQQTPGQGLQFLFEYFSETQRNKGNFPGRFSGRQFSNSRSEMNVSTLELGDSALYLCASSLAGTGLNYGYTFGSGTRLTVV.